This T cell receptor beta chain came from a study of control samples from healthy donors and cancer patients. Method: immunoSEQ multiplex PCR; TCRdb's copy keeps in-frame clones and lacks some. The table includes fewer than 95,000 clones, more than 85% detected once. Trimming cost V 1 base and J 4 bases; bases outside gene matches: 3. The CDR3 totals 16 residues. The germline CDR1 and CDR2 sequences are MDHEN and SYDVKM. The sequence derives from a woman between 50 and 59 years old in good health. The specimen was blood. The V gene is TRBV28, the J gene TRBJ2-3; 12 bases are shared with TRBD1. This CDR3 reads CASSLYRDRGPDTQYF. Here the CDR3 DNA reads TGTGCCAGCAGTTTATACCGGGACAGGGGGCCAGATACGCAGTATTTT. Supplemented by reference TRBV28 and TRBJ2-3, the full variable domain reads DVKVTQSSRYLVKRTGEKVFLECVQDMDHENMFWYRQDPGLGLRLIYFSYDVKMKEKGDIPEGYSVSREKKERFSLILESASTNQTSMYLCASSLYRDRGPDTQYFGPGTRLTVL.